Sequencing of this T cell receptor (beta chain) was carried out in a study of tumor T cells in aggressive B-cell lymphoma. The table came from immunoSEQ multiplex PCR; TCRdb's copy has only in-frame clones and leaves some out. The profile shows about 10,000 clones, about nine tenths of them singletons. The CDR3 has 15 amino acids. V was shortened by 3 bases and J by 4 bases, with 13 bases between the two germline ends. Germline V gene lookup returns CDR1 LGHNT and CDR2 FRNRAP. Sequencing used tumor tissue. The sequence derives from an adult with diffuse large B cell lymphoma. The rearrangement joins TRBV12-5 to TRBJ1-3, with D perhaps TRBD1 (5 bases). The CDR3 sequence: CASGFPRGGGNTIYF. CDR3 nucleotide sequence: TGTGCTAGTGGTTTCCCTAGGGGTGGAGGAAACACCATATATTTT.